One and the same sample provided the 20 T cell receptor beta chains below, sequenced in a study of CD4 T cells in relation to SARS-CoV-2 and coronaviruses. For these receptors, no antigen is known. CD4+ T cells from unexposed donors were obtained before the COVID-19 pandemic (2011-2018). Isolation of CD4+ T cells took place after 10 days in culture. Sequencing was performed with immunoSEQ multiplex PCR; in TCRdb, only in-frame clones are kept and a portion is missing. Among 20,000 or so clones, about 77% were seen once, and the ten largest hold about 18%. Sequenced material: CD4+ T cells from PBMCs, cultured in vitro. The receptor source for this set is a human donor in good health.

The V gene is TRBV18, the J gene TRBJ2-2; 8 bases agree with TRBD2. This CDR3 spans 14 amino acids. The J segment lost 3 bases and the V segment lost 5 bases, leaving 2 bases of the junction unmatched. CDR1 is KGHSH and CDR2 is LQKENI in the germline V gene. Written as DNA, the CDR3 is TGTGCCAGCTCAACGGGAGGGGACACCGGGGAGCTGTTTTTT. Amino acids: CASSTGGDTGELFF. The full variable domain, with the rest looked up from reference TRBV18 and TRBJ2-2, is NAGVMQNPRHLVRRRGQEARLRCSPMKGHSHVYWYRQLPEEGLKFMVYLQKENIIDESGMPKERFSAEFPKEGPSILRIQQVVRGDSAAYFCASSTGGDTGELFFGEGSRLTVL.

This chain uses TRBV24-1 with TRBJ2-3; D may correspond to TRBD1 or TRBD2 (5 bases each). Germline loops: CDR1 KGHDR, CDR2 SFDVKD. Trimming stripped 0 bases from V and 1 base from J, with 10 bases between. The CDR3 loop spans 16 amino acids. The CDR3 spells CATSDLSQGGTDTQYF. The CDR3 DNA is TGTGCCACCAGTGATTTGTCGCAGGGAGGCACAGATACGCAGTATTTT.

This clone came up a few times. The rearrangement uses TRBV7-8 and TRBJ1-3; D is perhaps TRBD1 (5 bases). Trimming stripped 3 bases from V and 0 bases from J, with 9 bases between. The CDR3 sequence is 15 residues long. The germline V gene encodes CDR1 SGHVS and CDR2 FQNEAQ. In nucleotides, the CDR3 is TGTGCCAGCAGCTTGGGGGGTTACTCTGGAAACACCATATATTTT. This sequence encodes CASSLGGYSGNTIYF.

The DNA for the CDR3 is TGCGCCAGCAGCCAACCCACAGGACAGAGTCGGGCTTACGAGCAGTACTTC. Amino acid sequence: CASSQPTGQSRAYEQYF. The chain couples TRBV4-1 to TRBJ2-7; D perhaps matches TRBD1 (6 bases). CDR1 is MGHRA, CDR2 YSYEKL, per germline. Between the trimmed V and J ends, which lost 2 bases and 4 bases, there was a span of 21 bases. The CDR3 is 17 amino acids.

This chain links TRBV23-1 with TRBJ2-7; D is possibly TRBD1 (6 bases). TRBV23-1 is designated an ORF whose function remains uncertain. The CDR3 runs 17 residues. Trimming took 0 bases from V and 3 from J, leaving 18 bases between them. The CDR3 loop reads CASSQSLPGEVNYEQYF. CDR3 DNA: TGCGCCAGCAGTCAATCACTTCCAGGGGAAGTTAACTACGAGCAGTACTTC.

The chain has TRBV30 and TRBJ2-7; D gene ambiguous. The germline V and J ends were trimmed by 7 bases and 5 bases, with 12 bases remaining between them. Germline V lookup: CDR1 GTSNPN, CDR2 SVGIG (reference sequence). This CDR3 has 11 residues. In DNA, the CDR3 is TGTGCCTCTTGGGCCCGCCACGAGCAGTACTTC. Amino acids: CASWARHEQYF.

This chain uses TRBV9 with TRBJ1-6; 12 bases line up with TRBD1. CDR1 is SGDLS and CDR2 is YYNGEE in the germline V gene. The CDR3 loop spans 15 amino acids. Trimming at V came to 2 bases and at J to 7 bases, leaving 1 base not matched to a gene. CDR3 sequence (DNA): TGTGCCAGCAGCGTCGGGACAGGGGGCAATTCACCCCTCCACTTT. This sequence encodes CASSVGTGGNSPLHF.

This clone was seen once. The chain recombines TRBV19 with TRBJ2-5, with TRBD1 matching 9 bases. The V gene end was trimmed by 5 bases and the J gene end by 4 bases; junction bases not matched to a gene: 8. Germline V gene sequence: CDR1 LNHDA, CDR2 SQIVND (reference sequence). CDR3 size: 15 residues. The CDR3 nucleotides read TGTGCCAGTAGTGCCCGACAGGGACAGGGAGAGACCCAGTACTTC. Amino acids: CASSARQGQGETQYF.

The V and J genes are TRBV9 and TRBJ2-7; D is unclear. CDR1 SGDLS and CDR2 YYNGEE come from the germline V gene. The CDR3 is made up of 14 amino acids. Trimming shortened V by 0 bases and J by 2 bases, and 9 bases separated the two germline ends. The CDR3 DNA reads as TGTGCCAGCAGCGTAGGGCCAGACCCCTACGAGCAGTACTTC. Encoded protein: CASSVGPDPYEQYF.

The chain recombines TRBV6-5 with TRBJ1-2; tentatively, D is TRBD1 (5 bases). This CDR3 comprises 14 residues. Trimming pared 5 bases from V and 4 bases from J, leaving 14 bases between. CDR1 MNHEY and CDR2 SVGAGI come from the germline V gene. CDR3 DNA: TGTGCCAGCAGTAACGGAGGGGCTGGCTATGGCTACACCTTC. Residues: CASSNGGAGYGYTF.

By sample share, this clone is large. CDR3 sequence: CASSLEAGGSLEQYF. DNA of the CDR3: TGCGCCAGCAGCTTGGAGGCGGGAGGGTCCCTCGAGCAGTACTTC. V usage is TRBV5-1 and J usage is TRBJ2-7; 9 nucleotides line up with TRBD2. The CDR3 runs 15 residues. V lost 0 bases and J lost 6; bases outside the gene matches: 7. Germline lookup yields CDR1 SGHRS and CDR2 YFSETQ. The full variable domain, its missing parts supplied by reference TRBV5-1 and TRBJ2-7, is KAGVTQTPRYLIKTRGQQVTLSCSPISGHRSVSWYQQTPGQGLQFLFEYFSETQRNKGNFPGRFSGRQFSNSRSEMNVSTLELGDSALYLCASSLEAGGSLEQYFGPGTRLTVT.

This clone was seen a few times. V gene TRBV9 combines with J gene TRBJ1-5; 9 bases match TRBD1. The V and J ends lost 3 bases and 4 bases, in that order; junction bases with no gene match: 5. This CDR3 is built from 15 residues. Looked up from germline, CDR1 is SGDLS and CDR2 is YYNGEE. The CDR3 sequence: CASSGPGQGNQPQHF. The CDR3 DNA reads as TGTGCCAGCAGCGGACCGGGACAGGGTAATCAGCCCCAGCATTTT.

The chain carries TRBV5-1 and TRBJ2-7, with 8 bases fitting TRBD1. Germline loops: CDR1 SGHRS, CDR2 YFSETQ. This CDR3 is built from 15 residues. Trimming cost V 5 bases and J 6 bases; bases outside gene matches: 13. The chain's CDR3 is CASSFPDRATSEQYF. DNA for the CDR3: TGCGCCAGCAGTTTTCCGGACAGGGCCACCTCCGAGCAGTACTTC.

This clone was detected a few times. The V and J genes are TRBV14 and TRBJ2-7; no definite D call. This CDR3 region has 13 residues. Germline CDR1 is SGHDN and CDR2 is FVKESK. Trimming took off 4 bases at V and 3 bases at J, with 10 bases between the two ends. CDR3 nucleotide sequence: TGTGCCAGCAGCCGGGTAGCCTACTACGAGCAGTACTTC. Translated, it gives CASSRVAYYEQYF.

The rearrangement uses TRBV6-5 and TRBJ1-2, with D possibly being TRBD1 (5 bases). V lost 2 bases, J lost 8 bases, and 15 bases lay in between. The CDR3 has 14 residues. Germline-derived CDR1 and CDR2 are MNHEY and SVGAGI. CDR3 bases: TGTGCCAGCAGTTACGGTCGGCAGGGCGGAGGCTACACCTTC. This translates into CASSYGRQGGGYTF.

DNA of the CDR3: TGTGCCAGCAGCTTAAGGGGTGACAGCATATACGAGCAGTACTTC. Protein sequence: CASSLRGDSIYEQYF. The chain carries TRBV9 and TRBJ2-7; the D gene is possibly TRBD1 (5 bases). V lost 4 bases, J lost 4 bases, and 18 bases lay in between. Looked up from germline, CDR1 is SGDLS and CDR2 is YYNGEE. This CDR3 spans 15 amino acids.

The chain recombines TRBV19 with TRBJ2-5, with D possibly matching TRBD1 (5 bases). Germline V gene sequence: CDR1 LNHDA, CDR2 SQIVND (reference sequence). Trimming left V 1 base short and J 7 bases short, with 7 bases between. The CDR3 is 12 amino acids. CDR3: CASSIVGRTQYF. For the CDR3, the DNA is TGTGCCAGTAGTATAGTGGGGCGGACCCAGTACTTC.

The V and J genes are TRBV19 and TRBJ2-2; no firm D call. The V end lost 3 bases, the J end lost 4 bases, and 18 bases lay between the germline ends. This CDR3 spans 17 amino acids. Germline lookup yields CDR1 LNHDA and CDR2 SQIVND (reference sequence). The CDR3 spells CASSISYLGFRTGELFF. The CDR3 coding sequence is TGTGCCAGTAGTATTTCCTATTTGGGGTTCCGCACCGGGGAGCTGTTTTTT.

This clone occurred a few times. One end of the junction fails to match germline, which may point to a read error. The rearrangement joins TRBV30 to TRBJ1-2; no firm D call. This CDR3 contains 11 residues. From germline, CDR1 is GTSNPN and CDR2 SVGIG (reference sequence). Here the CDR3 reads CAWSEGRLVGF. The DNA of the CDR3 is TGTGCCTGGAGTGAGGGCCGCCTTGTGGGCTTC.

There are a few counts of this clone. This chain joins TRBV3-1 (or the pseudogene TRBV3-2) and TRBJ2-2; D is perhaps TRBD1 (6 bases). Looked up from germline, CDR1 is LGHDT and CDR2 is YNNKEL (reference sequence). The V end was cut by 4 bases, the J end by 5 bases, with 11 bases between. This CDR3 spans 14 amino acids. In DNA, the CDR3 is TGTGCCAGCAGCCTATACAGGGTGACCGGGGAGCTGTTTTTT. Protein: CASSLYRVTGELFF.